This TCR beta chain was observed in a study of cytomegalovirus exposure and HLA in healthy donors. Germline assignment: CDR1 LNHDA and CDR2 SQIVND (reference sequence). The length of the CDR3 is 15 residues. V was pared by 4 bases and J by 0 bases, with 12 bases between. PCR used 60 Vbeta primers and 13 Jbeta primers. Using immunoSEQ multiplex PCR, the repertoire was profiled, and TCRdb retains in-frame clones only, with some absent. The sample yields about 200,000 clones, around four fifths seen once. This rearrangement joins TRBV19 to TRBJ1-1, with no clear D. The receptor was derived from a man over 45 in good health and CMV-seronegative. The source material was PBMCs. The CDR3 protein is CASSKEAGMNTEAFF. The CDR3 DNA is TGTGCCAGTAGTAAGGAGGCCGGGATGAACACTGAAGCTTTCTTT.